This T cell receptor (beta chain) was profiled in a study of blood T cell repertoires in COVID-19. Membership in each cohort depended on participant-reported clinical history. TCRdb's copy holds only in-frame clones and misses some; the assay was immunoSEQ multiplex PCR. The table includes around 200,000 clones, roughly nine tenths detected once. This clone is a singleton in its sample. The CDR3 runs to 15 residues. Germline values: CDR1 GTSNPN, CDR2 SVGIG (reference sequence). With 4 bases clipped from V and 11 bases from J, the junction kept 10 bases outside the gene matches. The sequence was obtained from a woman between 50 and 59 years old in a cohort exposed to, infected with or recovered from COVID-19 (not recorded which). The chain links TRBV30 to TRBJ1-6, with TRBD1 identical over 11 bases. The sequenced sample consisted of PBMCs or T cells enriched from blood (not recorded which). Written as DNA, the CDR3 is TGTGCCTGGACTGCCACCGGGACAGGGGGAACACCCCTCCACTTT. Translated: CAWTATGTGGTPLHF.